This TCR beta chain was identified during a study of cytomegalovirus exposure and HLA in healthy donors. On the study more broadly: Earlier work reported 100 million or so unique TCR beta sequences from some 170 million T cells. General study points: Cytomegalovirus-associated TCR beta chains were listed, numbering 150 to 200. The CMV antigen specificity of a few CMV-associated chains was confirmed through in vitro analysis. The sole available immune exposure information was CMV serostatus.

Of note for this clone: Its specificity is not known.

PCR primers comprised 60 Vbeta and 13 Jbeta primers. The table came from immunoSEQ multiplex PCR; TCRdb's copy has only in-frame clones and leaves some out. The profile shows 150,000 to 200,000 clones, 80% of them singletons. The CDR3 runs to 18 residues. Germline V CDR1 and CDR2: SGDLS, YYNGEE. Deletions cut 4 bases from V and 1 base from J, with 20 bases between. The V and J genes are TRBV9 and TRBJ2-2; possibly TRBD2 for D (6 bases). The sample comprised PBMCs. This TCR was recovered from a male donor in good health and CMV-seropositive. The CDR3 loop reads CASSIHLEGRGNTGELFF. As DNA, the CDR3 is TGTGCCAGCAGCATACATCTAGAGGGGCGGGGGAACACCGGGGAGCTGTTTTTT.